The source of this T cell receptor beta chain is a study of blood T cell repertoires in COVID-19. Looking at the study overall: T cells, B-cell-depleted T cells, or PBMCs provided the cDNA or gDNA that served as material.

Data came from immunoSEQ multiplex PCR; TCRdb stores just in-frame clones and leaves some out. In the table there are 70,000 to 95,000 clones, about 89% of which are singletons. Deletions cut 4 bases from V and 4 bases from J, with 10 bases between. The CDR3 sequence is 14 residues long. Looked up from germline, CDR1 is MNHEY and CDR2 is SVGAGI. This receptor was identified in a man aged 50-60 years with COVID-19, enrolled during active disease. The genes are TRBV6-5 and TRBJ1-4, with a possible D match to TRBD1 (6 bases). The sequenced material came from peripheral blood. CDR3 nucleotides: TGTGCCAGCAGTTCTGGGACACATAATGAAAAACTGTTTTTT. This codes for CASSSGTHNEKLFF.